The 14 T cell receptor beta chains below come from one sample, sequenced in a study of CD8 T cells in ankylosing spondylitis. MiXCR, run by TCRdb on the 5' RACE reads, gives a single entry per CDR3 protein. This table holds under 400,000 distinct CDR3 sequences, 11% found once. Sequenced input: blood, either unsorted or a sorted T cell fraction (not recorded which). Receptors were obtained from a female donor with ankylosing spondylitis or in good health (not recorded which).

This clonotype has only a few counts. The V and J genes are TRBV11-2 and TRBJ2-1, with 10 bases that match TRBD2. This CDR3 comprises 20 residues. In germline, CDR1 is SGHAT, CDR2 FQNNGV. Trimming at V came to 4 bases and at J to 0 bases, leaving 15 bases not matched to a gene. CDR3: CASSSLKREGRFGSYNEQFF. The CDR3 DNA is TGTGCCAGCAGCTCCCTGAAGCGGGAGGGCCGGTTTGGCTCCTACAATGAGCAGTTCTTC.

The chain carries TRBV28 and TRBJ2-4, with D maybe TRBD2 (5 bases). Between the trimmed V and J ends, which lost 4 bases and 0 bases, there was a span of 10 bases. There are 15 residues in the CDR3. Germline CDR1 is MDHEN and CDR2 is SYDVKM. The CDR3 sequence: CASSSQGLAKNIQYF. As DNA, the CDR3 is TGTGCCAGCAGTTCCCAAGGACTAGCCAAAAACATTCAGTACTTC.

This sequence joins TRBV7-2 and TRBJ1-3; 10 bases fit TRBD1. Germline values: CDR1 SGHTA, CDR2 FQGNSA. Losses at the gene ends were 5 bases for V and 6 bases for J; bases not matched to a gene: 10. The CDR3 is 16 amino acids. CDR3 nucleotides: TGTGCCAGCAGCCCCTCCGGGACAGGGGCTTTAAACACCATATATTTT. Translation: CASSPSGTGALNTIYF. The variable domain in full, completed from reference TRBV7-2 and TRBJ1-3, reads GAGVSQSPSNKVTEKGKDVELRCDPISGHTALYWYRQSLGQGLEFLIYFQGNSAPDKSGLPSDRFSAERTGGSVSTLTIQRTQQEDSAVYLCASSPSGTGALNTIYFGEGSWLTVV.

The chain joins TRBV20-1 to TRBJ2-5, with TRBD2 identical over 12 bases. V shed 1 base, J shed 5 bases, and the junction held 5 bases outside the gene matches. Germline V gene sequence: CDR1 DFQATT, CDR2 SNEGSKA (reference sequence). The CDR3 loop spans 15 amino acids. The CDR3 here is CSARALAGGEETQYF. The CDR3 coding sequence is TGCAGTGCTAGAGCCCTAGCGGGAGGGGAGGAGACCCAGTACTTC.

This clonotype was picked up a small number of times. V and J are TRBV27 and TRBJ1-1, with no clear D. Deletions cut 4 bases from V and 4 bases from J, with 13 bases between. Germline V gene sequence: CDR1 MNHEY, CDR2 SMNVEV (reference sequence). The CDR3 is made up of 14 amino acids. The CDR3 sequence is CASSSPDVGTEAFF. CDR3 sequence (DNA): TGTGCCAGCAGTTCCCCCGACGTAGGCACTGAAGCTTTCTTT.

The CDR3 spells CASSLRRIGGAAGTEAFF. CDR3 nucleotides: TGTGCCAGCAGTCTTCGACGGATTGGCGGCGCTGCGGGGACTGAAGCTTTCTTT. The genes are TRBV27 and TRBJ1-1; D is unresolved. V lost 5 bases to trimming and J lost 5 bases, with 27 bases between them. CDR3 length: 18 residues. The germline CDR1 and CDR2 sequences are MNHEY and SMNVEV (reference sequence).

The chain couples TRBV20-1 to TRBJ2-2; D remains ambiguous. The germline V gene encodes CDR1 DFQATT and CDR2 SNEGSKA (reference sequence). V was pared by 3 bases and J by 7 bases, with 15 bases between. The CDR3 is 14 residues long. The CDR3 sequence is CSASQPGKGGELFF. The CDR3 DNA reads TGCAGTGCTAGTCAACCCGGTAAAGGCGGGGAGCTGTTTTTT.

The chain joins TRBV18 to TRBJ2-3; 8 nucleotides align to TRBD1. The CDR3 sequence is 15 residues long. The V gene's germline CDR1 is KGHSH and CDR2 LQKENI. The V gene end was trimmed by 0 bases and the J gene end by 1 base; junction bases not matched to a gene: 0. Written as DNA, the CDR3 is TGTGCCAGCTCACCACCGACAGGGGGCACAGATACGCAGTATTTT. Its translation is CASSPPTGGTDTQYF. The entire variable domain, with the rest obtained from reference TRBV18 and TRBJ2-3, is as follows: NAGVMQNPRHLVRRRGQEARLRCSPMKGHSHVYWYRQLPEEGLKFMVYLQKENIIDESGMPKERFSAEFPKEGPSILRIQQVVRGDSAAYFCASSPPTGGTDTQYFGPGTRLTVL.

This clonotype was seen only a few times. The CDR3 nucleotides read TGTGCCAGCAGGCTGCCGGGACTCGCGAACACCGGGGAGCTGTTTTTT. Translated: CASRLPGLANTGELFF. The V and J genes are TRBV11-2 and TRBJ2-2; D possibly corresponds to TRBD2 (6 bases). CDR1 and CDR2 (germline): SGHAT, FQNNGV. Trimming took 6 bases from V and 0 from J, leaving 14 bases between them. There are 16 residues in the CDR3.

This chain connects TRBV3-1 to TRBJ1-1; the match to TRBD1 covers 8 bases. Looked up from germline, CDR1 is LGHDT and CDR2 is YNNKEL (reference sequence). With V trimmed by 1 base and J by 10 bases, 11 bases remained unmatched. The CDR3 is 15 residues long. The DNA for the CDR3 is TGTGCCAGCAGCCAAGGGGGCAGGGGGCAAGGCGGAGCTTTCTTT. Its translation is CASSQGGRGQGGAFF.

This clonotype was detected a few times. The chain uses TRBV12-3 or TRBV12-4 and TRBJ2-5; TRBD2 matches at 9 bases. The CDR3 has 13 residues. The V segment lost 6 bases and the J segment 3 bases; nucleotides outside the gene matches: 2. The CDR3 DNA sequence: TGTGCCAGCAGGTCTAGCGGGGAAGAGACCCAGTACTTC. Translating gives CASRSSGEETQYF.

This clonotype was seen a few times. The gene calls are TRBV14 and TRBJ1-2; weak D call: TRBD1 (5 bases). Trimming took 0 bases from V and 4 from J, leaving 15 bases between them. Germline CDR1 is SGHDN and CDR2 is FVKESK. This CDR3 region has 16 residues. The CDR3, as DNA: TGTGCCAGCAGCCAAGATCGAGTAGGGGCTGGCTATGGCTACACCTTC. This gives the protein CASSQDRVGAGYGYTF. Full variable domain (rest looked up from reference TRBV14 and TRBJ1-2): EAGVTQFPSHSVIEKGQTVTLRCDPISGHDNLYWYRRVMGKEIKFLLHFVKESKQDESGMPNNRFLAERTGGTYSTLKVQPAELEDSGVYFCASSQDRVGAGYGYTFGSGTRLTVV.

In this sample, this clonotype turned up many times. The chain links TRBV5-1 to TRBJ1-1, with no clear D. Trimming shortened V by 4 bases and J by 1 base, and 11 bases separated the two germline ends. The CDR3 runs to 14 residues. CDR1 and CDR2 (germline): SGHRS, YFSETQ. The CDR3 reads CASSRQVANTEAFF. CDR3 bases: TGCGCCAGCAGCCGGCAGGTTGCGAACACTGAAGCTTTCTTT.

This clonotype has just a few counts. The chain carries TRBV5-6 and TRBJ2-5; 7 positions agree with TRBD1. The CDR3 covers 14 residues. Germline V gene lookup returns CDR1 SGHDT and CDR2 YYEEEE. Trimming removed 4 bases from V and 5 bases from J; junction bases left unmatched: 8. The CDR3 bases are TGTGCCAGCAGCGCGAAGACAGGGAAGGAGACCCAGTACTTC. Amino acids: CASSAKTGKETQYF.